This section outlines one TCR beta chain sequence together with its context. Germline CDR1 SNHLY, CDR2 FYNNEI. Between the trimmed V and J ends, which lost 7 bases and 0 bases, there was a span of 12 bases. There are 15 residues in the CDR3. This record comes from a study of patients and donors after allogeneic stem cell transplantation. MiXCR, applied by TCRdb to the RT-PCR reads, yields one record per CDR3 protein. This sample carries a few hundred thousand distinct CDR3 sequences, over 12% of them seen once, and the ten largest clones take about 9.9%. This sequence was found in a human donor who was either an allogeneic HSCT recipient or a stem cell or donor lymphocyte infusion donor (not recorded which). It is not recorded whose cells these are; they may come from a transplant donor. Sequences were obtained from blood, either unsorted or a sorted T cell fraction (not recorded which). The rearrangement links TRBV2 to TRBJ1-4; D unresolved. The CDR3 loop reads CASTNTRTTNEKLFF. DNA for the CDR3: TGTGCCAGCACCAATACCCGAACAACTAATGAAAAACTGTTTTTT.